This T cell receptor (beta chain) was captured by sequencing in a study of response to subunit inactivated influenza vaccine. This CDR3 has 13 residues. Germline CDR1 is DFQATT and CDR2 is SNEGSKA (reference sequence). V trimming: 2 bases; J trimming: 8 bases; junction bases outside the gene matches: 2. In TCRdb, the RT-PCR reads were re-called with MiXCR into one record per CDR3 protein. The sample has around 200,000 distinct CDR3 sequences, 12% seen once. These same data were also listed under a study on T cells expressing NK-cell markers. From that second work: 5'RACE template switching with UMIs produced the TCR beta cDNA. CD3+CD56+NKG2C+, CD3+CD56+NKG2C- and CD3+CD56-NKG2C+ T cells, once sorted, supplied the TCR beta repertoires. The sequencing cohort of eight donors included seven HCMV-seropositive individuals and one seronegative individual. Once again these clonotypes came out on top in the CD3+CD56-NKG2C+ fraction of several donors. HCMV specificity of the expanded NKG2C+ T cell clones stayed unclear.

Specimen: CD8+ T cells sorted from PBMCs, collected roughly 12 days after vaccination. V gene TRBV20-1 combines with J gene TRBJ2-1; 11 positions match TRBD2. This sequence was found in a man between 50 and 59 years old who received an inactivated influenza vaccine. The CDR3 here is CSARWTSGYEQFF. In DNA form, the CDR3 reads TGCAGTGCTAGATGGACTAGCGGGTATGAGCAGTTCTTC.